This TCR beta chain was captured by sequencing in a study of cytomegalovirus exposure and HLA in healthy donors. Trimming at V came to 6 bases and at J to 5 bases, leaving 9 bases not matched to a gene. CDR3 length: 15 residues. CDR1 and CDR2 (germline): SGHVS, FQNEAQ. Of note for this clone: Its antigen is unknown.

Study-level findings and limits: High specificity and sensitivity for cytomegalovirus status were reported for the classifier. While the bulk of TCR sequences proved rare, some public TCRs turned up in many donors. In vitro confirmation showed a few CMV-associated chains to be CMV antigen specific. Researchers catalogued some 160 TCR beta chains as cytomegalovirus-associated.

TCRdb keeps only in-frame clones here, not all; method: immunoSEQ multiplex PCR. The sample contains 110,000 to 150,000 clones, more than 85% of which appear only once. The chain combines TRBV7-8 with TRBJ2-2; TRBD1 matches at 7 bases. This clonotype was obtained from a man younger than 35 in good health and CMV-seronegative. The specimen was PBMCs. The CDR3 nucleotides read TGTGCCAGCAGGCCCCGACAGGGATTGACCGGGGAGCTGTTTTTT. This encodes CASRPRQGLTGELFF.